This T cell receptor beta chain derives from a study of T cells expressing NK-cell markers. Study at large: Obtained from sorted CD3+CD56+NKG2C+, CD3+CD56+NKG2C- and CD3+CD56-NKG2C+ T cells were the TCR beta repertoires. Sequencing covered eight donors, seven HCMV-seropositive and one seronegative.

TCR beta cDNA was generated via 5'RACE template switching incorporating UMIs. TCRdb reprocessed the 5' RACE reads and stores each CDR3 protein as one record, lacking DNA. Its listing shows about 21,000 distinct CDR3 sequences. Study-level results: NKG2C+ dominant clonotypes from 6 or 7 donors made up about 1.0-7.0% of CD8+ T cells.

As regards this clonotype: Its target is unknown.

The CDR3 contains 14 residues. Germline V lookup: CDR1 MNHEY, CDR2 SVGEGT. The chain links TRBV6-2 or TRBV6-3 to TRBJ1-2. The receptor's source is a man aged 18 to 69 in good health. The sample taken for sequencing was blood T cells: a sorted CD56 or NKG2C T cell subset, CD4+ or CD8+ T cells, or bulk PBMC T cells (not recorded which). CDR3 region: CASSYSTSANGYTF.